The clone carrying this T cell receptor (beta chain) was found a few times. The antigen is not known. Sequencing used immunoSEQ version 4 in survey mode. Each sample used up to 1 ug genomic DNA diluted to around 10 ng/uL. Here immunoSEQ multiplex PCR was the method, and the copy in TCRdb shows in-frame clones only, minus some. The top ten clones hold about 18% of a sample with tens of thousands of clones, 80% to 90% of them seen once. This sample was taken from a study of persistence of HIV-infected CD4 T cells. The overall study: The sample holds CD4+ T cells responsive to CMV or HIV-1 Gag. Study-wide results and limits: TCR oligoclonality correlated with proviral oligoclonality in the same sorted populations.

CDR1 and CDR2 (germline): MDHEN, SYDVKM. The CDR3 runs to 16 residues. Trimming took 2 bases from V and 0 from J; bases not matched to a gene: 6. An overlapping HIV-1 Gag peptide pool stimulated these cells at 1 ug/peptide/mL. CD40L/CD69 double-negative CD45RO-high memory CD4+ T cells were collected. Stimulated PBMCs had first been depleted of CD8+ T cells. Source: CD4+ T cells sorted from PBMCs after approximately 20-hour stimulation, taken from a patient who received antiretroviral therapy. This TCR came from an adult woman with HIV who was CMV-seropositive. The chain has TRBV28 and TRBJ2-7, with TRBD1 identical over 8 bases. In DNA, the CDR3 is TGTGCCAGCAGTTTACCCCCCGGACAGGGCTCCTACGAGCAGTACTTC. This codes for CASSLPPGQGSYEQYF.